This is a list of T cell receptor beta chains from one sample in a study of blood T cell repertoires in COVID-19. The assay was immunoSEQ multiplex PCR, and TCRdb's table has in-frame clones only and misses some. The sample lists more than 300,000 clones, 80% to 90% occurring once. The sequencing sample was made of PBMCs or T cells enriched from blood (not recorded which). The receptor source for this set is a young woman who had recovered from COVID-19. CDR3s include the opening cysteine and the closing phenylalanine or tryptophan. D genes are given only for firm matches. Clone size is shown for a subset of rows, as once, few, many or a class of expanded clone.

d_gene	v_gene	abundance	j_gene	len	CDR3nt	CDR3aa
-	TRBV19	-	TRBJ2-5	13	TGTGCCAGTAGTATGCTTAGTAGCGAGACCCAGTACTTC	CASSMLSSETQYF
TRBD1	TRBV5-8	few	TRBJ1-6	15	TGTGCCAGCAGCTTGACAAGACAGGGGACTTCACCCCTCCACTTT	CASSLTRQGTSPLHF
-	TRBV2	once	TRBJ2-7	17	TGTGCCAGCAGTGGGGAGGTGGGCAGGCTTAGCTCCTACGAGCAGTACTTC	CASSGEVGRLSSYEQYF
-	TRBV6-5	-	TRBJ1-3	15	TGTGCCAGCAGTTATGCGGGCCCCGATGGAAACACCATATATTTT	CASSYAGPDGNTIYF
-	TRBV11-2	once	TRBJ1-2	15	TGTGCCAGCAGCTTAGATGGGGAGGTGAACTATGGCTACACCTTC	CASSLDGEVNYGYTF
TRBD1	TRBV19	-	TRBJ1-6	14	TGTGCCAGTAGCCAGACAGGGGTCGATTCACCCCTCCACTTT	CASSQTGVDSPLHF
-	TRBV10-3	few	TRBJ1-1	15	TGTGCCTCAAAAGGACAAATCTCACCGAACACTGAAGCTTTCTTT	CASKGQISPNTEAFF
-	TRBV6-5	-	TRBJ1-1	16	TGTGCCAGCAGTTACGGCCCCGCGGGCCGGAACACTGAAGCTTTCTTT	CASSYGPAGRNTEAFF
TRBD1	TRBV19	-	TRBJ1-1	13	TGTGCCAGTACCTCAGGGGGCAGGACTGAAGCTTTCTTT	CASTSGGRTEAFF
-	TRBV27	-	TRBJ2-7	15	TGTGCCAGCAAGGCAGGGGCGGCTCAATTCTACGAGCAGTACTTC	CASKAGAAQFYEQYF
TRBD1	TRBV24-1	-	TRBJ1-2	16	TGTGCCACCAGTGGAGGGCAGGGGGCTCTTAACTATGGCTACACCTTC	CATSGGQGALNYGYTF